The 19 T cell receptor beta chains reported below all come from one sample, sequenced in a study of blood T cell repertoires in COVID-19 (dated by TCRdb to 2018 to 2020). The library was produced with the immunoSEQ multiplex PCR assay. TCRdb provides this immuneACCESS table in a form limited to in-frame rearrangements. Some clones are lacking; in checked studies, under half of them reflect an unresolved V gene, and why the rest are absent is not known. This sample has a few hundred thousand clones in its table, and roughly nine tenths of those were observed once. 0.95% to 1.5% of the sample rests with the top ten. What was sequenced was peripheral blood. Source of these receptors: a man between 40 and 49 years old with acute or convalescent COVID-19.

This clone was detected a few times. CDR3 sequence reads: CASSFTSGSQRGTGELFF. CDR3 sequence (DNA): TGTGCCAGCAGTTTTACTAGCGGGAGCCAAAGGGGAACCGGGGAGCTGTTTTTT. This chain uses TRBV27 with TRBJ2-2, with TRBD2 matching over 11 bases. Germline V gene data show CDR1 as MNHEY and CDR2 as SMNVEV (reference sequence). This CDR3 contains 18 residues. Trimming at V came to 3 bases and at J to 5 bases, leaving 11 bases not matched to a gene.

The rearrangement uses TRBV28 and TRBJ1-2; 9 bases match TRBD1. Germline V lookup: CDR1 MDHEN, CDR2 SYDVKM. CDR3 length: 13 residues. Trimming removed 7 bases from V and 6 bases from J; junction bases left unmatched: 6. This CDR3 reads CASKTGTGNGYTF. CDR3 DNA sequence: TGTGCCAGCAAGACGGGGACAGGGAATGGCTACACCTTC.

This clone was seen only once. CDR3 DNA sequence: TGTGCCAGCAGTCGGGATGGACGGGGGACTGAAGCTTTCTTT. Amino acids: CASSRDGRGTEAFF. V and J are TRBV2 and TRBJ1-1, with D possibly being TRBD1 (5 bases). The CDR3 covers 14 residues. CDR1 SNHLY and CDR2 FYNNEI come from the germline V gene. V dropped 5 bases and J dropped 5 bases, with 15 bases sitting between them.

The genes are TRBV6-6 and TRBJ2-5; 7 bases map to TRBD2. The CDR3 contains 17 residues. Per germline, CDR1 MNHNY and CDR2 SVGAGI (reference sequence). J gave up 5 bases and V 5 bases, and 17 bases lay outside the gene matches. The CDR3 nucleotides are TGTGCCAGCAGTCGATCGAAACTAGCGTGGGTTGGTGAGACCCAGTACTTC. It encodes CASSRSKLAWVGETQYF.

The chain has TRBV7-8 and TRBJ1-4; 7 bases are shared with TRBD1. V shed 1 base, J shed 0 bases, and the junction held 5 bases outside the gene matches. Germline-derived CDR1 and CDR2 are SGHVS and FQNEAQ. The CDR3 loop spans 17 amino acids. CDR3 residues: CASSLERQGPTNEKLFF. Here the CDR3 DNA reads TGTGCCAGCAGCTTAGAAAGACAGGGCCCAACTAATGAAAAACTGTTTTTT.

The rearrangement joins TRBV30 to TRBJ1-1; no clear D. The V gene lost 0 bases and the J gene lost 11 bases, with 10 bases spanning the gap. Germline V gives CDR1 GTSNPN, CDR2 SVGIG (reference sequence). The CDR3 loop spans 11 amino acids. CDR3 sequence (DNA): TGTGCCTGGAGTGTCACCGAGAGCGCTTTCTTT. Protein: CAWSVTESAFF. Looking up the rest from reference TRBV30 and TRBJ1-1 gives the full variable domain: SQTIHQWPATLVQPVGSPLSLECTVEGTSNPNLYWYRQAAGRGLQLLFYSVGIGQISSEVPQNLSASRPQDRQFILSSKKLLLSDSGFYLCAWSVTESAFFGQGTRLTVV.

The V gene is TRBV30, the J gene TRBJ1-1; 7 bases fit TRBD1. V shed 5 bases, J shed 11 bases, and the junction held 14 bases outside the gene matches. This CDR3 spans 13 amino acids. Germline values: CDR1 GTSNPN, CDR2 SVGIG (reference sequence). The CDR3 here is CAWRAGTARRAFF. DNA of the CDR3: TGTGCCTGGCGCGCCGGGACAGCGAGGAGGGCTTTCTTT.

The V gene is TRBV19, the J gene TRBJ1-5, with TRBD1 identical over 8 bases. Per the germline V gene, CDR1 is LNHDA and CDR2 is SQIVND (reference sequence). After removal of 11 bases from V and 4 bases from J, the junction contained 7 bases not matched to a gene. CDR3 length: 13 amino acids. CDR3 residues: CAAAGTGNQPQHF. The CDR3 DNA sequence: TGTGCCGCAGCCGGGACAGGAAATCAGCCCCAGCATTTT.

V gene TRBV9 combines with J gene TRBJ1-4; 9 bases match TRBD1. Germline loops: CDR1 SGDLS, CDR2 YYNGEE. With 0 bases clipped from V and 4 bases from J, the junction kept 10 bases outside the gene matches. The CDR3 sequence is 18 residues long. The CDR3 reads CASSVATGTGNVNEKLFF. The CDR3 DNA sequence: TGTGCCAGCAGCGTAGCCACGGGGACAGGGAACGTTAATGAAAAACTGTTTTTT.

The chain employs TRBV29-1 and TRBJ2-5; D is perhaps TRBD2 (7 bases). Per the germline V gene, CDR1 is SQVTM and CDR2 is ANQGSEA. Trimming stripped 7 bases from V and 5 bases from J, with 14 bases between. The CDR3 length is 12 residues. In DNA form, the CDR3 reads TGCAGCGGGGGGGGGCTACGGGAGACCCAGTACTTC. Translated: CSGGGLRETQYF. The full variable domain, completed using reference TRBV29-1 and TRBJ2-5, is SAVISQKPSRDICQRGTSLTIQCQVDSQVTMMFWYRQQPGQSLTLIATANQGSEATYESGFVIDKFPISRPNLTFSTLTVSNMSPEDSSIYLCSGGGLRETQYFGPGTRLLVL.

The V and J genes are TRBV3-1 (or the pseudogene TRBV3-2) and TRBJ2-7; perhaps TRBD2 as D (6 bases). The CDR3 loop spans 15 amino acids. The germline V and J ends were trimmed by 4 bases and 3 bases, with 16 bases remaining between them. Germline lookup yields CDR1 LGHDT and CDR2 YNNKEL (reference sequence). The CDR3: CASSPWGGENYEQYF. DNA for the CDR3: TGTGCCAGCAGCCCCTGGGGCGGGGAGAACTACGAGCAGTACTTC.

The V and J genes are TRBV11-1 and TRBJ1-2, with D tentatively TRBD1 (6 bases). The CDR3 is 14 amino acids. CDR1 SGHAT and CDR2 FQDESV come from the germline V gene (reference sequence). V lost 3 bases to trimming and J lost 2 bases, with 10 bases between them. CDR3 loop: CASSLGADNYGYTF. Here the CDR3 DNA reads TGTGCCAGCAGCTTGGGGGCCGACAACTATGGCTACACCTTC. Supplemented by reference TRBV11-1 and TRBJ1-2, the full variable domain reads EAEVAQSPRYKITEKSQAVAFWCDPISGHATLYWYRQILGQGPELLVQFQDESVVDDSQLPKDRFSAERLKGVDSTLKIQPAELGDSAMYLCASSLGADNYGYTFGSGTRLTVV.

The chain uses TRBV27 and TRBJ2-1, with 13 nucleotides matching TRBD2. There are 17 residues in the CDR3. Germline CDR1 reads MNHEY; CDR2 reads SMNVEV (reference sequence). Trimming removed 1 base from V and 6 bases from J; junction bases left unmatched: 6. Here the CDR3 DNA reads TGTGCCAGCAGTTTATGGACTAGCGGGAGTGGTGGCAATGAGCAGTTCTTC. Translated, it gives CASSLWTSGSGGNEQFF.

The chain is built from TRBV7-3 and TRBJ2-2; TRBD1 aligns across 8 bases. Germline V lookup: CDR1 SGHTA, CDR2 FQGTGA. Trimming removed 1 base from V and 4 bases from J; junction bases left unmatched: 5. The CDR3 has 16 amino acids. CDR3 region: CASSLNGQGTTGELFF. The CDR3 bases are TGTGCCAGCAGCTTAAACGGACAGGGCACCACCGGGGAGCTGTTTTTT.

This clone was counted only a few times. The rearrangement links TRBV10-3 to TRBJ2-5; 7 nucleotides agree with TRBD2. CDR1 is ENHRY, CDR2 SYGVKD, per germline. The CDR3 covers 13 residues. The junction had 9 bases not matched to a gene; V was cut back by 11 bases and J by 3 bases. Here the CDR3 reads CASAGAGEETQYF. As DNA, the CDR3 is TGTGCCTCGGCGGGAGCGGGCGAAGAGACCCAGTACTTC.

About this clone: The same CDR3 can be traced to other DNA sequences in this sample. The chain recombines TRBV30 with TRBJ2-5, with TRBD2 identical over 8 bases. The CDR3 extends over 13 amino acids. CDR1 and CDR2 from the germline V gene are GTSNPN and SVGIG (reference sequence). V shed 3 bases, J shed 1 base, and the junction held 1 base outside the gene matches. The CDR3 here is CAWRAGGQETQYF. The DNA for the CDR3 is TGTGCCTGGAGGGCGGGGGGCCAAGAGACCCAGTACTTC.

The CDR3 is CASSHLGLAGEMGTQYF. The CDR3 nucleotides read TGCGCCAGCAGCCACCTCGGACTAGCGGGAGAAATGGGGACCCAGTACTTC. The chain recombines TRBV4-1 with TRBJ2-5; 13 nucleotides line up with TRBD2. The CDR3 length is 17 residues. V dropped 3 bases and J dropped 7; count of bases not matched to a gene: 11. CDR1 is MGHRA and CDR2 is YSYEKL in the germline V gene.

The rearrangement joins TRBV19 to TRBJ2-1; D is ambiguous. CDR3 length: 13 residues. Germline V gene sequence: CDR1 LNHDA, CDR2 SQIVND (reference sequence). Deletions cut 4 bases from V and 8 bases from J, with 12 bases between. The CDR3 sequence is CASSTVTQDEQFF. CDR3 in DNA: TGTGCCAGTAGTACCGTAACCCAGGATGAGCAGTTCTTC. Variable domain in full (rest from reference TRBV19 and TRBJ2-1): DGGITQSPKYLFRKEGQNVTLSCEQNLNHDAMYWYRQDPGQGLRLIYYSQIVNDFQKGDIAEGYSVSREKKESFPLTVTSAQKNPTAFYLCASSTVTQDEQFFGPGTRLTVL.

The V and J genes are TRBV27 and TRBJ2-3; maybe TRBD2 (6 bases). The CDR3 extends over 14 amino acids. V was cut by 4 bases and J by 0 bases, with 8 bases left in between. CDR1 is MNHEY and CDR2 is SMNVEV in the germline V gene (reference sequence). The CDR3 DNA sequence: TGTGCCAGCAGTTCGCGGGGTAGCACAGATACGCAGTATTTT. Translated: CASSSRGSTDTQYF.